A single sample gave rise to the 14 T cell receptor beta chains below, sequenced in a study of graft-versus-host responses after intestinal transplantation. Profiling relied on immunoSEQ multiplex PCR, and the TCRdb table lists in-frame clones only, not all of them. The table includes about 12,000 clones, over 85% detected once. The specimen was PBMCs, collected 109 days after intestinal transplant. These receptors were obtained from a human patient who received an intestinal transplant, so some T cells may come from the graft donor.

The chain has TRBV30 and TRBJ2-2; D is uncertain. Per the germline V gene, CDR1 is GTSNPN and CDR2 is SVGIG (reference sequence). V lost 0 bases and J lost 7, with 9 bases in between. This CDR3 comprises 13 residues. CDR3 residues: CAWSVIGLGELFF. CDR3 nucleotide sequence: TGTGCCTGGAGTGTAATCGGTCTCGGGGAGCTGTTTTTT. Full variable domain (rest looked up from reference TRBV30 and TRBJ2-2): SQTIHQWPATLVQPVGSPLSLECTVEGTSNPNLYWYRQAAGRGLQLLFYSVGIGQISSEVPQNLSASRPQDRQFILSSKKLLLSDSGFYLCAWSVIGLGELFFGEGSRLTVL.

In this sample, this clone turned up once. The chain carries TRBV9 and TRBJ2-3; the D gene could be TRBD1 or TRBD2 (5 bases each). V lost 4 bases, J lost 0 bases, and 18 bases lay in between. The CDR3 sequence is 17 residues long. The germline V gene encodes CDR1 SGDLS and CDR2 YYNGEE. The CDR3 DNA reads as TGTGCCAGCAGCCTACCCTTAGGGGCTAGCAGCACAGATACGCAGTATTTT. It yields the protein CASSLPLGASSTDTQYF. The whole variable domain, filled in from reference TRBV9 and TRBJ2-3, reads DSGVTQTPKHLITATGQRVTLRCSPRSGDLSVYWYQQSLDQGLQFLIQYYNGEERAKGNILERFSAQQFPDLHSELNLSSLELGDSALYFCASSLPLGASSTDTQYFGPGTRLTVL.

The V call is TRBV15, the J call TRBJ1-4; D is undetermined. CDR1 and CDR2 from the germline V gene are LNHNV and YYDKDF (reference sequence). V was shortened by 3 bases and J by 5 bases, with 16 bases between the two germline ends. This CDR3 contains 16 residues. In DNA, the CDR3 is TGTGCCACCAGCAGCTCCCGCGGCCGTATCAATGAAAAACTGTTTTTT. Its protein is CATSSSRGRINEKLFF.

This clone was seen only once. The J gene is TRBJ2-1, the V gene TRBV6-1; 9 positions agree with TRBD2. Trimming removed 0 bases from V and 4 bases from J; junction bases left unmatched: 10. Germline CDR1 reads MNHNS; CDR2 reads SASEGT. The CDR3 is made up of 18 amino acids. CDR3 sequence: CASSEAISSGLAYNEQFF. In nucleotides, the CDR3 is TGTGCCAGCAGTGAAGCTATTAGCTCGGGACTAGCTTACAATGAGCAGTTCTTC.

This sequence joins TRBV5-1 and TRBJ2-7; D may be TRBD1 or TRBD2 (5 bases each). Trimming stripped 2 bases from V and 9 bases from J, with 9 bases between. This CDR3 comprises 11 residues. The germline V gene has CDR1 SGHRS and CDR2 YFSETQ. The CDR3 loop is CASSLGDGQYF. CDR3 in DNA: TGCGCCAGCAGCTTAGGGGACGGGCAGTACTTC. The whole variable domain, filled in from reference TRBV5-1 and TRBJ2-7, reads KAGVTQTPRYLIKTRGQQVTLSCSPISGHRSVSWYQQTPGQGLQFLFEYFSETQRNKGNFPGRFSGRQFSNSRSEMNVSTLELGDSALYLCASSLGDGQYFGPGTRLTVT.

This clone appeared once. The chain is built from TRBV7-9 and TRBJ2-1, with 8 bases matching TRBD2. The CDR3 extends over 18 amino acids. The V gene end was trimmed by 2 bases and the J gene end by 0 bases; junction bases not matched to a gene: 9. Germline V lookup: CDR1 SEHNR, CDR2 FQNEAQ (reference sequence). CDR3: CASSLQRTSRSSYNEQFF. The CDR3 DNA reads as TGTGCCAGCAGCTTACAGAGGACTAGCCGAAGCTCCTACAATGAGCAGTTCTTC.

This clone occurred once. This chain uses TRBV23-1 with TRBJ2-7, with 7 bases aligning to TRBD1. TRBV23-1 qualifies as an ORF whose function is uncertain. The CDR3 has 13 amino acids. Trimming cost V 2 bases and J 3 bases; bases outside gene matches: 1. The CDR3 nucleotides are TGCGCCAGCAGTCAAGGGACAGTCTACGAGCAGTACTTC. This translates into CASSQGTVYEQYF.

This clone was detected a few times. The chain couples TRBV6-6 to TRBJ1-3; D is perhaps TRBD1 (6 bases). V lost 8 bases, J lost 4 bases, and 15 bases lay in between. The CDR3 has 14 residues. Germline V gives CDR1 MNHNY, CDR2 SVGAGI (reference sequence). CDR3 sequence reads: CASQQGSGGNTIYF. Here the CDR3 DNA reads TGTGCCAGCCAACAGGGTTCGGGAGGAAACACCATATATTTT.

The chain joins TRBV7-9 to TRBJ2-1, with 15 positions matching TRBD2. The germline V gene has CDR1 SEHNR and CDR2 FQNEAQ (reference sequence). The CDR3 length is 16 residues. The V and J ends lost 10 bases and 1 base, in that order; junction bases with no gene match: 5. CDR3 DNA: TGTGCCATCCGGACTAGCGGGAGGGGGTCCTACAATGAGCAGTTCTTC. Protein sequence: CAIRTSGRGSYNEQFF.

The chain links TRBV9 to TRBJ2-1, with D perhaps being TRBD1 or TRBD2 (5 bases each). Germline V gene lookup returns CDR1 SGDLS and CDR2 YYNGEE. The ends were cut back, 4 bases at V and 3 bases at J, with 17 bases in the middle. This CDR3 is built from 16 residues. The CDR3 loop reads CASSPYRGDLYNEQFF. In DNA form, the CDR3 reads TGTGCCAGCAGCCCCTACCGTGGGGACCTCTACAATGAGCAGTTCTTC.

The rearrangement links TRBV5-6 to TRBJ2-6; TRBD2 is a possible D gene (6 bases). The J call is doubtful: the DNA matches TRBJ2-7 better. Germline V gene sequence: CDR1 SGHDT, CDR2 YYEEEE. The CDR3 spans 13 residues. The CDR3 protein is CASSLEAGVEQYF. The CDR3, as DNA: TGTGCCAGCAGCTTGGAAGCGGGCGTTGAGCAGTACTTC.

The chain recombines TRBV6-6 with TRBJ2-7; D is ambiguous. The CDR3 runs to 13 residues. Trimming cost V 2 bases and J 0 bases, with 5 bases left between them. Germline V gives CDR1 MNHNY, CDR2 SVGAGI (reference sequence). This chain's CDR3 is CASSYGISYEQYF. DNA of the CDR3: TGTGCCAGCAGTTACGGTATCTCCTACGAGCAGTACTTC.

CDR3 loop: CASRPRPGSHEQYF. CDR3 nucleotides: TGTGCCAGCAGACCTCGCCCCGGGTCCCACGAGCAGTACTTC. The chain employs TRBV5-6 and TRBJ2-7; no reliable D call. CDR1 is SGHDT, CDR2 YYEEEE, per germline. V was clipped by 5 bases and J by 5 bases, with 17 bases between them. This CDR3 has 14 residues.

V usage is TRBV14 and J usage is TRBJ1-1; D is unresolved. Trimming took off 1 base at V and 2 bases at J, with 20 bases between the two ends. Germline CDR1 reads SGHDN; CDR2 reads FVKESK. CDR3 length: 18 amino acids. CDR3 coding DNA: TGTGCCAGCAGCCAAGTAATCTCACTAGGGCTTGGTAACACTGAAGCTTTCTTT. Translating it yields CASSQVISLGLGNTEAFF.